This TCR beta chain is from a study of identical twins. General observations from the study: The more abundant beta clonotypes in cord blood had fewer insertions, and memory repertoires did not show this. Models underestimated TCR alpha sharing (out-of-frame) in monozygotic twins. Zero-insertion analyses might be partly confounded by invariant T cells like MAIT and iNKT.

Comment on this clonotype: Its specificity is unknown.

Trimming cost V 6 bases and J 8 bases; bases outside gene matches: 6. The CDR3 has 14 residues. A universal primer site was incorporated via template switching, and the cDNA contained unique molecular identifiers. TCRdb used MiXCR to reprocess the 5' RACE reads, holding one entry per CDR3 protein. The table includes around 570,000 distinct CDR3 sequences, 9% to 10% detected once. These data were likewise used in another study, on yellow fever vaccine responses in identical twins.

Material for sequencing was PBMCs. This TCR was sampled from a woman aged 18 to 35 in good health. V and J are TRBV12-3 or TRBV12-4 and TRBJ2-1, with 11 nucleotides matching TRBD2. The CDR3 region is CASRTSGNVDEQFF. The CDR3 DNA reads TGTGCCAGCAGGACTAGCGGGAACGTCGATGAGCAGTTCTTC.